The 12 T cell receptor beta chains listed next were all sequenced from one sample in a study of identical twins. TCRdb recomputed calls from the 5' RACE reads with MiXCR, one row per CDR3 protein. The sample consists of 500,000 or so distinct CDR3 sequences, around 15% of them appearing once. This sample was also put to use in a study of yellow fever vaccine responses in identical twins.

The material sequenced was CD4+ T cells sorted from blood. These receptors were obtained from a woman younger than 30 in good health.

J is TRBJ2-7 and V is TRBV12-3 or TRBV12-4, with no clear D. V was clipped by 1 base and J by 3 bases, with 10 bases between them. The CDR3 spans 14 residues. The CDR3 nucleotides are TGTGCCAGCAGTTTAGGGGCAGGTTTCTACGAGCAGTACTTC. It codes for CASSLGAGFYEQYF.

Comment on this clonotype: No conserved phenylalanine or tryptophan ends this CDR3, so it is likely a read error. The V and J genes are TRBV11-2 and TRBJ2-7; maybe TRBD1 (6 bases). The CDR3 runs 15 residues. In germline, CDR1 is SGHAT, CDR2 FQNNGV. The V end was cut by 1 base, the J end by 5 bases, with 15 bases between. The CDR3 region is CASSLAQGQSNEQYL. The CDR3 DNA reads TGTGCCAGCAGCTTAGCCCAAGGACAGTCCAACGAGCAGTACTTA.

The rearrangement uses TRBV19 and TRBJ1-2; no definite D call. The CDR3 is 12 residues long. Germline assignment: CDR1 LNHDA and CDR2 SQIVND (reference sequence). The V and J ends lost 5 bases and 1 base respectively, with 5 bases between them. CDR3 sequence (DNA): TGTGCCAGTAGTGTGAATAACTATGGCTACACCTTC. Encoded protein: CASSVNNYGYTF.

The J gene is TRBJ1-5, the V gene TRBV6-5; 8 bases are shared with TRBD1. CDR3 size: 15 residues. CDR1 and CDR2 (germline): MNHEY, SVGAGI. J was trimmed by 6 bases and V by 1 base; bases with no gene match: 5. This CDR3 is CASSYFGQGPQPQHF. CDR3 nucleotides: TGTGCCAGCAGTTACTTCGGACAGGGCCCTCAGCCCCAGCATTTT.

The table lists this clonotype with a few counts. This chain links TRBV2 with TRBJ1-1; TRBD1 agrees at 7 bases. The germline V gene encodes CDR1 SNHLY and CDR2 FYNNEI. With V trimmed by 6 bases and J by 1 base, 5 bases remained unmatched. The CDR3 is 14 amino acids. CDR3 sequence (DNA): TGTGCCAGCAGACTACAGGGGAAGAACACTGAAGCTTTCTTT. The encoded protein is CASRLQGKNTEAFF.

V is TRBV3-1 and J is TRBJ2-7; D gene ambiguous. Germline CDR1 LGHDT, CDR2 YNNKEL (reference sequence). V lost 1 base to trimming and J lost 3 bases, with 7 bases between them. CDR3 size: 13 residues. The CDR3 region is CASSQAVLYEQYF. As DNA, the CDR3 is TGTGCCAGCAGCCAAGCAGTCCTCTACGAGCAGTACTTC.

This clonotype was detected a few times. V usage is TRBV6-1 and J usage is TRBJ1-2; the D gene is possibly TRBD1 (5 bases). The CDR3 runs to 15 residues. Per the germline V gene, CDR1 is MNHNS and CDR2 is SASEGT. With 5 bases removed from V and 3 bases from J, the gap between germline ends came to 16 bases. CDR3 DNA sequence: TGTGCCAGCAGTCGTATGGATCTGGGGGACTATGGCTACACCTTC. It yields the protein CASSRMDLGDYGYTF.

There are a few counts of this clonotype. The V and J genes are TRBV7-9 and TRBJ2-5; D unresolved. The CDR3 is 14 residues long. Germline V lookup: CDR1 SEHNR, CDR2 FQNEAQ (reference sequence). V was trimmed by 7 bases and J by 1 base, leaving 13 bases between them. CDR3 sequence (DNA): TGTGCCAGCACCCCACCCCCACTCCAAGAGACCCAGTACTTC. Its protein product is CASTPPPLQETQYF.

The chain has TRBV5-1 and TRBJ2-1; possibly TRBD1 for D (6 bases). Germline values: CDR1 SGHRS, CDR2 YFSETQ. This CDR3 comprises 17 residues. Trimming took 0 bases from V and 3 from J, leaving 16 bases between them. CDR3 sequence: CASSLGFPGDFYNEQFF. For the CDR3, the DNA is TGCGCCAGCAGCTTGGGTTTCCCAGGGGATTTCTACAATGAGCAGTTCTTC.

The chain links TRBV20-1 to TRBJ2-1, with D perhaps being TRBD1 or TRBD2 (5 bases each). Trimming removed 5 bases from V and 3 bases from J, with 11 bases in between. Germline V CDR1 and CDR2: DFQATT, SNEGSKA (reference sequence). This CDR3 is 13 amino acids long. This chain's CDR3 is CSACRDDYNEQFF. CDR3 DNA sequence: TGCAGTGCTTGCCGGGACGACTACAATGAGCAGTTCTTC.

At least ten counts were recorded for this clonotype. This chain joins TRBV20-1 and TRBJ2-2; D uncertain. This CDR3 contains 15 residues. Trimming pared 3 bases from V and 0 bases from J, leaving 11 bases between. Per the germline V gene, CDR1 is DFQATT and CDR2 is SNEGSKA (reference sequence). CDR3 sequence reads: CSASVGDSNTGELFF. CDR3 in DNA: TGCAGTGCTAGTGTGGGCGACTCGAACACCGGGGAGCTGTTTTTT.

This rearrangement joins TRBV10-3 to TRBJ2-2, with 8 bases identical to TRBD1. Looked up from germline, CDR1 is ENHRY and CDR2 is SYGVKD. With V trimmed by 11 bases and J by 1 base, 3 bases remained unmatched. The CDR3 length is 13 residues. The DNA for the CDR3 is TGTGCCGGGGGGACAGGGAACACCGGGGAGCTGTTTTTT. Translated, it gives CAGGTGNTGELFF.